Listed below are T cell receptor beta chains from one sample, sequenced in a study of Graves' ophthalmopathy and Graves' hyperthyroidism. TCRdb used MiXCR to reprocess the multiplex PCR reads, holding one entry per CDR3 protein. The sample includes a few hundred thousand distinct CDR3 sequences, 17% of them seen just once. Specimen: peripheral blood. The receptors originated from an adult woman with stable Graves' hyperthyroidism. Both conserved end residues are part of each CDR3. The order of the fields is D gene, V gene, J gene, clone size, CDR3 protein, CDR3 DNA. D genes are given only for firm matches. Where a row states a size, it is once, few, many or the class of an expanded clone; other rows omit it.

D gene: TRBD1; V gene: TRBV11-2; J gene: TRBJ2-5; clone size: many; CDR3 protein: CASSQGQGGLTQYF; CDR3 DNA: TGTGCCAGCAGCCAAGGACAGGGAGGTTTGACCCAGTACTTC
D gene: TRBD2; V gene: TRBV20-1; J gene: TRBJ2-7; clone size: NA; CDR3 protein: CSARGSGGYEQYF; CDR3 DNA: TGCAGTGCTAGAGGCTCGGGGGGCTACGAGCAGTACTTC
D gene: NA; V gene: TRBV29-1; J gene: TRBJ1-1; clone size: NA; CDR3 protein: CSVVEGSGTEAFF; CDR3 DNA: TGCAGCGTTGTGGAGGGGTCAGGGACTGAAGCTTTCTTT
D gene: NA; V gene: TRBV6-5; J gene: TRBJ1-2; clone size: NA; CDR3 protein: CASSYVGRGFPYGYTF; CDR3 DNA: TGTGCCAGCAGTTACGTGGGGCGCGGGTTCCCCTATGGCTACACCTTC
D gene: TRBD1; V gene: TRBV7-6; J gene: TRBJ2-7; clone size: many; CDR3 protein: CASSPQGASAYEQYF; CDR3 DNA: TGTGCCAGCAGCCCCCAGGGGGCAAGTGCCTACGAGCAGTACTTC
D gene: NA; V gene: TRBV4-3; J gene: TRBJ1-2; clone size: many; CDR3 protein: CASSQDRSRIGYGYTF; CDR3 DNA: TGCGCCAGCAGCCAAGATCGGAGTAGGATTGGCTATGGCTACACCTTC
D gene: NA; V gene: TRBV19; J gene: TRBJ1-6; clone size: NA; CDR3 protein: CASRRTVVGNSPLHF; CDR3 DNA: TGTGCCAGTAGACGGACAGTTGTCGGTAATTCACCCCTCCACTTT
D gene: NA; V gene: TRBV18; J gene: TRBJ1-2; clone size: many; CDR3 protein: CASSTQGSTNYGYTF; CDR3 DNA: TGTGCCAGCTCAACGCAGGGGTCTACTAACTATGGCTACACCTTC
D gene: NA; V gene: TRBV19; J gene: TRBJ1-1; clone size: many; CDR3 protein: CASSIHSGVSDHTEAFF; CDR3 DNA: TGTGCCAGTAGTATACATTCCGGGGTATCGGACCACACTGAAGCTTTCTTT
D gene: NA; V gene: TRBV20-1; J gene: TRBJ1-1; clone size: many; CDR3 protein: CSARDLGSMNTEAFF; CDR3 DNA: TGCAGTGCTAGAGATCTTGGGAGCATGAACACTGAAGCTTTCTTT
D gene: TRBD2; V gene: TRBV6-1; J gene: TRBJ2-7; clone size: NA; CDR3 protein: CASSDGRTSGHSYEQYF; CDR3 DNA: TGTGCCAGCAGTGATGGAAGGACTAGCGGGCACTCCTACGAGCAGTACTTC
D gene: TRBD1; V gene: TRBV6-2/TRBV6-3; J gene: TRBJ1-1; clone size: few; CDR3 protein: CASSYLRDRGFTEAFF; CDR3 DNA: TGTGCCAGCAGTTACCTCCGGGACAGGGGATTCACTGAAGCTTTCTTT
D gene: NA; V gene: TRBV6-5; J gene: TRBJ2-7; clone size: many; CDR3 protein: CASSYRDNRYEQYF; CDR3 DNA: TGTGCCAGCAGTTATCGGGACAACCGCTACGAGCAGTACTTC
D gene: NA; V gene: TRBV6-5; J gene: TRBJ1-1; clone size: many; CDR3 protein: CASSYSKLTEAFF; CDR3 DNA: TGTGCCAGCAGTTACTCGAAACTCACTGAAGCTTTCTTT
D gene: NA; V gene: TRBV3-1; J gene: TRBJ1-2; clone size: few; CDR3 protein: CASSQDSKGHGYTF; CDR3 DNA: TGTGCCAGCAGCCAAGATTCAAAGGGGCATGGCTACACCTTC
D gene: TRBD1; V gene: TRBV4-1; J gene: TRBJ2-7; clone size: once; CDR3 protein: CASSLDVGQGYEQYF; CDR3 DNA: TGCGCCAGCAGCTTAGATGTCGGACAGGGCTACGAGCAGTACTTC
D gene: NA; V gene: TRBV29-1; J gene: TRBJ2-7; clone size: NA; CDR3 protein: CSVGWTGVSEQYF; CDR3 DNA: TGCAGCGTTGGCTGGACTGGGGTTTCGGAGCAGTACTTC
D gene: NA; V gene: TRBV5-1; J gene: TRBJ2-3; clone size: few; CDR3 protein: CASKVVGKRTDTQYF; CDR3 DNA: TGCGCCAGCAAAGTCGTCGGCAAGCGCACAGATACGCAGTATTTT
D gene: NA; V gene: TRBV7-2; J gene: TRBJ2-7; clone size: many; CDR3 protein: CASSSAGGRTYEQYF; CDR3 DNA: TGTGCCAGCAGCTCGGCCGGGGGCCGTACCTACGAGCAGTACTTC
D gene: NA; V gene: TRBV4-1; J gene: TRBJ2-5; clone size: many; CDR3 protein: CASSQIGTRQETQYF; CDR3 DNA: TGCGCCAGCAGCCAAATAGGGACGCGTCAAGAGACCCAGTACTTC
D gene: TRBD2; V gene: TRBV27; J gene: TRBJ2-7; clone size: many; CDR3 protein: CASSLAGGLSEQYF; CDR3 DNA: TGTGCCAGCAGTTTAGCGGGAGGTCTGAGCGAGCAGTACTTC
D gene: TRBD1; V gene: TRBV12-3/TRBV12-4; J gene: TRBJ1-5; clone size: NA; CDR3 protein: CASSLRTGGNQPQHF; CDR3 DNA: TGTGCCAGCAGTTTACGGACAGGCGGCAATCAGCCCCAGCATTTT
D gene: NA; V gene: TRBV30; J gene: TRBJ2-7; clone size: NA; CDR3 protein: CAWGGDPRSSYEQYF; CDR3 DNA: TGTGCCTGGGGCGGGGACCCGAGGAGCTCCTACGAGCAGTACTTC
D gene: TRBD2; V gene: TRBV4-3; J gene: TRBJ2-7; clone size: many; CDR3 protein: CASSQVVGGMFYEQYF; CDR3 DNA: TGCGCCAGCAGCCAAGTCGTCGGGGGGATGTTCTACGAGCAGTACTTC
D gene: NA; V gene: TRBV24-1; J gene: TRBJ1-5; clone size: once; CDR3 protein: CATSDLWLLGQPQHF; CDR3 DNA: TGTGCCACCAGTGATTTGTGGCTCCTTGGGCAGCCCCAGCATTTT
D gene: TRBD2; V gene: TRBV2; J gene: TRBJ2-7; clone size: many; CDR3 protein: CASSRRGSGDEQYF; CDR3 DNA: TGTGCCAGCAGCCGACGGGGTAGCGGGGACGAGCAGTACTTC
D gene: NA; V gene: TRBV25-1; J gene: TRBJ2-4; clone size: many; CDR3 protein: CAIRGAGGKNIQYF; CDR3 DNA: TGTGCCATCAGAGGGGCAGGGGGGAAAAACATTCAGTACTTC
D gene: TRBD1; V gene: TRBV28; J gene: TRBJ2-7; clone size: many; CDR3 protein: CASSSFGTGPYEQYF; CDR3 DNA: TGTGCCAGCAGTTCCTTCGGGACAGGACCCTACGAGCAGTACTTC
D gene: TRBD2; V gene: TRBV5-1; J gene: TRBJ2-2; clone size: many; CDR3 protein: CASSYGLADTGELFF; CDR3 DNA: TGCGCCAGCAGCTATGGACTAGCGGACACCGGGGAGCTGTTTTTT
D gene: NA; V gene: TRBV7-6; J gene: TRBJ2-5; clone size: many; CDR3 protein: CASSGTPQETQYF; CDR3 DNA: TGTGCCAGCAGTGGGACACCCCAAGAGACCCAGTACTTC
D gene: TRBD2; V gene: TRBV28; J gene: TRBJ2-5; clone size: many; CDR3 protein: CASSVSVPGLAGAHQETQYF; CDR3 DNA: TGTGCCAGCAGTGTCAGCGTTCCGGGACTAGCGGGAGCCCACCAAGAGACCCAGTACTTC
D gene: NA; V gene: TRBV5-1; J gene: TRBJ2-7; clone size: NA; CDR3 protein: CASSQTDTLGEQYF; CDR3 DNA: TGCGCCAGCAGCCAGACCGATACCTTAGGAGAGCAGTACTTC
D gene: TRBD2; V gene: TRBV28; J gene: TRBJ2-4; clone size: many; CDR3 protein: CASSFSVAGGIAKNIQYF; CDR3 DNA: TGTGCCAGCAGTTTTTCGGTAGCGGGAGGCATCGCCAAAAACATTCAGTACTTC
D gene: NA; V gene: TRBV24-1; J gene: TRBJ2-5; clone size: many; CDR3 protein: CATSDLPPGAVEETQYF; CDR3 DNA: TGTGCCACCAGTGATCTCCCCCCGGGGGCTGTTGAAGAGACCCAGTACTTC
D gene: NA; V gene: TRBV6-1; J gene: TRBJ1-2; clone size: NA; CDR3 protein: CASRPDRAINYGYTF; CDR3 DNA: TGTGCCAGCAGACCAGACAGAGCAATAAACTATGGCTACACCTTC
D gene: TRBD1; V gene: TRBV2; J gene: TRBJ1-1; clone size: many; CDR3 protein: CASSGQGGGEAFF; CDR3 DNA: TGTGCCAGCAGCGGACAGGGTGGAGGTGAAGCTTTCTTT
D gene: NA; V gene: TRBV29-1; J gene: TRBJ1-1; clone size: many; CDR3 protein: CSYQDWNTEAFF; CDR3 DNA: TGCAGCTACCAAGACTGGAACACTGAAGCTTTCTTT
D gene: TRBD1; V gene: TRBV28; J gene: TRBJ2-7; clone size: many; CDR3 protein: CASSGAKTGYEQYF; CDR3 DNA: TGTGCCAGCAGCGGGGCCAAGACAGGGTACGAGCAGTACTTC
D gene: TRBD1; V gene: TRBV19; J gene: TRBJ2-7; clone size: many; CDR3 protein: CASSGGWTGTYEQYF; CDR3 DNA: TGTGCCAGTAGTGGGGGCTGGACAGGAACCTACGAGCAGTACTTC
D gene: NA; V gene: TRBV7-9; J gene: TRBJ2-7; clone size: NA; CDR3 protein: CASSLETVREQYF; CDR3 DNA: TGTGCCAGCAGCTTAGAGACAGTTCGGGAGCAGTACTTC
D gene: TRBD1; V gene: TRBV24-1; J gene: TRBJ2-2; clone size: many; CDR3 protein: CATSDPGQGAWDGELFF; CDR3 DNA: TGTGCCACCAGTGACCCTGGACAGGGGGCTTGGGACGGGGAGCTGTTTTTT
D gene: NA; V gene: TRBV7-9; J gene: TRBJ2-7; clone size: many; CDR3 protein: CASGDGVYEQYF; CDR3 DNA: TGTGCCAGCGGAGATGGAGTCTACGAGCAGTACTTC